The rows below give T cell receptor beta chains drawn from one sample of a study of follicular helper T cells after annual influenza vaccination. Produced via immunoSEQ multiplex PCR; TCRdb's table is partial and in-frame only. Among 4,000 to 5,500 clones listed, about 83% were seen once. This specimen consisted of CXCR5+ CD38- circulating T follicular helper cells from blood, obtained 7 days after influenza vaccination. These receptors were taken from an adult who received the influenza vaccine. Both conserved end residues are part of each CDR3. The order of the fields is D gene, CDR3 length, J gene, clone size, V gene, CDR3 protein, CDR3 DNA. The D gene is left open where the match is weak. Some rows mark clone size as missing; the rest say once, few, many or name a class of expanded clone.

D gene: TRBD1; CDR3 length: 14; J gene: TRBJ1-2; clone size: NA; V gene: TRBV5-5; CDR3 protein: CASSLGQERSGYTF; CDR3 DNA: TGTGCCAGCAGCTTAGGACAGGAAAGGAGTGGCTACACCTTC
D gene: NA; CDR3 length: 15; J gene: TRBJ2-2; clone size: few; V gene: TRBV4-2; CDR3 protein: CASSQDPANTGELFF; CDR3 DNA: TGTGCCAGCAGCCAAGATCCCGCGAACACCGGGGAGCTGTTTTTT
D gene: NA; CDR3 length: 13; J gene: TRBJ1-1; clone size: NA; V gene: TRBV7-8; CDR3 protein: CASRWRGNTEAFF; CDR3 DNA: TGTGCCAGCAGGTGGCGTGGGAACACTGAAGCTTTCTTT
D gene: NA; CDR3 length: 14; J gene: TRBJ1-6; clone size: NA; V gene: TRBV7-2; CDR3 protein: CASSPSIGYSPLHF; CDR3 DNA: TGTGCCAGCAGCCCCTCTATCGGGTATTCACCCCTCCACTTT
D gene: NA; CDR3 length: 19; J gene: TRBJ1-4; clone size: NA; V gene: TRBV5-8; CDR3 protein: CAGSPRGPRILATNEKLFF; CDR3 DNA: TGTGCCGGATCCCCACGGGGACCCAGAATCCTTGCAACTAATGAAAAACTGTTTTTT
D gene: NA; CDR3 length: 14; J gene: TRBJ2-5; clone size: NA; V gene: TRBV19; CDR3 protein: CATSDGGAVKTQYF; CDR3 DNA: TGTGCCACCTCCGATGGGGGGGCCGTAAAGACCCAGTACTTC
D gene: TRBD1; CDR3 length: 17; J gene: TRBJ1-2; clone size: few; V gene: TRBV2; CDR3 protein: CATVSNRGQPAVYGYTF; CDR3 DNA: TGTGCCACAGTGTCTAACAGGGGACAGCCGGCGGTCTATGGCTACACCTTC
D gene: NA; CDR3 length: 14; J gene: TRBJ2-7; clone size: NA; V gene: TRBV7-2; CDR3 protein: CASTSGLVTDEQYF; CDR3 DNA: TGTGCCAGCACCTCCGGGTTAGTAACCGACGAGCAGTACTTC
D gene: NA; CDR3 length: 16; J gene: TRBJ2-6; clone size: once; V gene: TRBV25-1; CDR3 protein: CASSAPGGVGANVLTF; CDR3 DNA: TGTGCCAGCAGTGCCCCTGGTGGGGTAGGGGCCAACGTCCTGACTTTC
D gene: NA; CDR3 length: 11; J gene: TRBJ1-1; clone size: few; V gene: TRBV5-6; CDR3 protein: CASSWDTEAFF; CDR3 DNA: TGTGCCAGCAGCTGGGACACTGAAGCTTTCTTT
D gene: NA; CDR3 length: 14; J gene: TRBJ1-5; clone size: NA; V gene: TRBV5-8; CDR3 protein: CASTQGTPGQPQHF; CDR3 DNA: TGTGCCAGCACCCAGGGCACCCCGGGTCAGCCCCAGCATTTT
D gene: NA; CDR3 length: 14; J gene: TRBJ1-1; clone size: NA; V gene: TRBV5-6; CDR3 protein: CASSLALRRTEAFF; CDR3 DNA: TGTGCCAGCAGCTTGGCTTTGCGGAGAACTGAAGCTTTCTTT